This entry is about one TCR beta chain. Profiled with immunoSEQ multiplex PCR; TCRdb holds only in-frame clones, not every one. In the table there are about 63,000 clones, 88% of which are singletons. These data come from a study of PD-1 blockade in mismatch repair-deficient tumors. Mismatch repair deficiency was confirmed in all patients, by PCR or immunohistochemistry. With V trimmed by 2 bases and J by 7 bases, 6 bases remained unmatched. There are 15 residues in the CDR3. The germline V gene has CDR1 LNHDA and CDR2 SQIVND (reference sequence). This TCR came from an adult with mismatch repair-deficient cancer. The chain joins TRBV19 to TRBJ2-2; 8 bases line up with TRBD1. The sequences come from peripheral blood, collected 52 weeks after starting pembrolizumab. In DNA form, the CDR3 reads TGTGCCAGTAGTATATTGACAGGGGTCGGCGGGGAGCTGTTTTTT. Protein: CASSILTGVGGELFF. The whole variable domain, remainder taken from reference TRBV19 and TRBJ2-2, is DGGITQSPKYLFRKEGQNVTLSCEQNLNHDAMYWYRQDPGQGLRLIYYSQIVNDFQKGDIAEGYSVSREKKESFPLTVTSAQKNPTAFYLCASSILTGVGGELFFGEGSRLTVL.